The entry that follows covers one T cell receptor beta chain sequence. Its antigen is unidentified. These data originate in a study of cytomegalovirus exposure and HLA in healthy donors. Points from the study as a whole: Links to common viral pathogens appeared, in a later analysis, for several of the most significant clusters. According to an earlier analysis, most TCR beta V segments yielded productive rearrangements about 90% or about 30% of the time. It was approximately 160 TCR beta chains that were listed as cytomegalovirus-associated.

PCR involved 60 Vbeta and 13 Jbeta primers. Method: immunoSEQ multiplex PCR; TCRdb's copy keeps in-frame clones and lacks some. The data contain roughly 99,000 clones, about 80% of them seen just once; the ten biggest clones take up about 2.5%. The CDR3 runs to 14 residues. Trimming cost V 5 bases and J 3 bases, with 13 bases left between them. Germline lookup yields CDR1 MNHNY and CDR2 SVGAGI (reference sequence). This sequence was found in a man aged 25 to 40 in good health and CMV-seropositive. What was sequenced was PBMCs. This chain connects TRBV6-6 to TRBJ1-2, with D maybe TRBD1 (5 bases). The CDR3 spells CASSAQGRDYGYTF. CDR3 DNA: TGTGCCAGCAGTGCCCAGGGAAGGGACTATGGCTACACCTTC.